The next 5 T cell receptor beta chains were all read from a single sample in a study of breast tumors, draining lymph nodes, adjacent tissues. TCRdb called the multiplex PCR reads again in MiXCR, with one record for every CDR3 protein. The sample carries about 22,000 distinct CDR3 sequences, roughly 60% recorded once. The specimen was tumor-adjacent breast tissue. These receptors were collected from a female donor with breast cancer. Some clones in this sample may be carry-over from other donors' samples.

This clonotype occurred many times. The CDR3 nucleotides read TGTGCCAGCAGCTTACAGAACACTGAAGCTTTCTTT. Its translation is CASSLQNTEAFF. V gene TRBV7-2 combines with J gene TRBJ1-1; D gene unclear. Germline CDR1 is SGHTA and CDR2 is FQGNSA. This CDR3 region has 12 residues. Deletions cut 2 bases from V and 1 base from J, with 2 bases between. The variable domain in full, with the rest retrieved from reference TRBV7-2 and TRBJ1-1, is GAGVSQSPSNKVTEKGKDVELRCDPISGHTALYWYRQSLGQGLEFLIYFQGNSAPDKSGLPSDRFSAERTGGSVSTLTIQRTQQEDSAVYLCASSLQNTEAFFGQGTRLTVV.

DNA of the CDR3: TGTGCCAGCAGCCAAGAGGATTCACCCCTCCACTTT. Protein product: CASSQEDSPLHF. V usage is TRBV14 and J usage is TRBJ1-6; no clear D gene. Trimming cost V 0 bases and J 8 bases, with 2 bases left between them. CDR1 and CDR2 from the germline V gene are SGHDN and FVKESK. The CDR3 consists of 12 residues. The full variable domain, in which reference TRBV14 and TRBJ1-6 provide the parts outside the CDR3, is EAGVTQFPSHSVIEKGQTVTLRCDPISGHDNLYWYRRVMGKEIKFLLHFVKESKQDESGMPNNRFLAERTGGTYSTLKVQPAELEDSGVYFCASSQEDSPLHFGNGTRLTVT.

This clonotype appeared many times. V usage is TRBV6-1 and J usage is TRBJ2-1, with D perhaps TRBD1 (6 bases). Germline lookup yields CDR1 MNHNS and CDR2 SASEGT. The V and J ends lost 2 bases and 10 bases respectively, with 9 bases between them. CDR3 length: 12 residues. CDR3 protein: CASSERTGEQFF. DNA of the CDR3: TGTGCCAGCAGTGAACGTACAGGGGAGCAGTTCTTC.

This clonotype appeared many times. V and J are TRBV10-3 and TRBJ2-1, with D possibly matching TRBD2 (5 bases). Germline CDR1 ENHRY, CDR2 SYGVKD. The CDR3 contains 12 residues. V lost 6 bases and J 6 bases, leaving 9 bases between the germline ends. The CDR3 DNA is TGTGCCATCAGCTCAGGAGGCAATGAGCAGTTCTTC. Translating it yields CAISSGGNEQFF.

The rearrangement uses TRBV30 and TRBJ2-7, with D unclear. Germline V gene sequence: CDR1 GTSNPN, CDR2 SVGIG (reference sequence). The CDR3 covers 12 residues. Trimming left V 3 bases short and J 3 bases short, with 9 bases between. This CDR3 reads CAWSGGDYEQYF. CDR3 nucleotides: TGTGCCTGGAGCGGTGGGGACTACGAGCAGTACTTC.